This T cell receptor beta chain appears in the sequencing data of a study of persistence of HIV-infected CD4 T cells. This clone has just a few counts. Antigen: not known. Findings and caveats of the study: The rare CMV-responding cells with HIV-1 proviruses were not separately TCR-sequenced.

Nonspecific anti-CD3/anti-CD28 bead stimulation represents the broad CD4+ T cell repertoire. Sorting of responding CD4+ T cells relied on upregulated CD40 ligand together with CD69. Suppressive ART was started during chronic HIV-1 infection in these adults. CD8+ T cells were removed from PBMCs prior to stimulation. The immunoSEQ assay was version 4, run in survey mode. Template was genomic DNA at 10 ng/uL, with up to 1 ug used per sample. The repertoire was sequenced with immunoSEQ multiplex PCR; TCRdb's copy has only in-frame clones and lacks some. The sample carries 40,000 to 45,000 clones, around 90% recorded once. The material sequenced was CD4+ T cells sorted from PBMCs after roughly 18-hour stimulation, taken from a patient who received antiretroviral therapy. This clonotype was obtained from an adult man with HIV who was CMV-seropositive.

This chain's CDR3 is CAINSGTVTGELFF. The CDR3 DNA sequence: TGTGCCATCAATTCCGGGACAGTGACCGGGGAGCTGTTTTTT. This sequence joins TRBV10-3 and TRBJ2-2; 7 nucleotides agree with TRBD1. V shed 7 bases and J 5 bases; nucleotides not matched to a gene: 7. The CDR3 totals 14 residues. Looked up from germline, CDR1 is ENHRY and CDR2 is SYGVKD.